This TCR beta chain stems from a study of metastatic and nonmetastatic thyroid tumors. Across the study: Malignant thyroid and benign thyroid patients provided blood and tumor or nodule tissue whose repertoires were compared.

Trimming took 0 bases from V and 7 from J; bases not matched to a gene: 8. The CDR3 length is 14 residues. Germline V gene lookup returns CDR1 DFQATT and CDR2 SNEGSKA (reference sequence). Points from the study as a whole: It was reportedly found that TCR beta diversity was significantly higher in malignant thyroid tumors than in benign nodules, a difference seen in both blood and tumor samples.

Not a single patient had been given any form of treatment at any point before undergoing thyroid surgery. Per the authors' pipeline: The authors used CDR3 differences across clinicopathological groups to build a distant-metastasis classifier for papillary thyroid cancer. Through MiXCR, TCRdb re-clonotyped the PCR reads. The V and J calls were not made by the authors but by TCRdb's processing. The repertoire holds around 26,000 clones, around 3.5% seen once, with roughly 3.1% in the top ten. This clone qualifies as medium-sized. Its antigen is unknown. Material: blood. The chain links TRBV20-1 to TRBJ1-2, with 7 bases identical to TRBD1. This sequence originates from a male donor with papillary thyroid cancer or a benign thyroid nodule (not recorded which). Some clones in this sample may be carry-over from other donors' samples. CDR3 sequence: CSARDRRGLGGYTF. The CDR3 region has the DNA TGCAGTGCTAGAGATCGTAGGGGGCTGGGTGGCTACACCTTC.